This TCR beta chain was recorded in a study of blood T cell repertoires in COVID-19. Trimming removed 6 bases from V and 8 bases from J; junction bases left unmatched: 11. CDR1 is LNHDA, CDR2 SQIVND, per germline (reference sequence). The CDR3 extends over 16 amino acids. Here immunoSEQ multiplex PCR was the method, and the copy in TCRdb shows in-frame clones only, minus some. The sample holds under 85,000 clones; roughly 89% are singletons and the top ten take approximately 14%. The sample consisted of peripheral blood. The gene calls are TRBV19 and TRBJ2-1, with 12 nucleotides matching TRBD2. This TCR was sampled from a man in his sixties or seventies with active or convalescent COVID-19. The DNA for the CDR3 is TGTGCCAGTAGCCTAAGAGGACTAGCGGGAAAGGATGAGCAGTTCTTC. Residues: CASSLRGLAGKDEQFF.